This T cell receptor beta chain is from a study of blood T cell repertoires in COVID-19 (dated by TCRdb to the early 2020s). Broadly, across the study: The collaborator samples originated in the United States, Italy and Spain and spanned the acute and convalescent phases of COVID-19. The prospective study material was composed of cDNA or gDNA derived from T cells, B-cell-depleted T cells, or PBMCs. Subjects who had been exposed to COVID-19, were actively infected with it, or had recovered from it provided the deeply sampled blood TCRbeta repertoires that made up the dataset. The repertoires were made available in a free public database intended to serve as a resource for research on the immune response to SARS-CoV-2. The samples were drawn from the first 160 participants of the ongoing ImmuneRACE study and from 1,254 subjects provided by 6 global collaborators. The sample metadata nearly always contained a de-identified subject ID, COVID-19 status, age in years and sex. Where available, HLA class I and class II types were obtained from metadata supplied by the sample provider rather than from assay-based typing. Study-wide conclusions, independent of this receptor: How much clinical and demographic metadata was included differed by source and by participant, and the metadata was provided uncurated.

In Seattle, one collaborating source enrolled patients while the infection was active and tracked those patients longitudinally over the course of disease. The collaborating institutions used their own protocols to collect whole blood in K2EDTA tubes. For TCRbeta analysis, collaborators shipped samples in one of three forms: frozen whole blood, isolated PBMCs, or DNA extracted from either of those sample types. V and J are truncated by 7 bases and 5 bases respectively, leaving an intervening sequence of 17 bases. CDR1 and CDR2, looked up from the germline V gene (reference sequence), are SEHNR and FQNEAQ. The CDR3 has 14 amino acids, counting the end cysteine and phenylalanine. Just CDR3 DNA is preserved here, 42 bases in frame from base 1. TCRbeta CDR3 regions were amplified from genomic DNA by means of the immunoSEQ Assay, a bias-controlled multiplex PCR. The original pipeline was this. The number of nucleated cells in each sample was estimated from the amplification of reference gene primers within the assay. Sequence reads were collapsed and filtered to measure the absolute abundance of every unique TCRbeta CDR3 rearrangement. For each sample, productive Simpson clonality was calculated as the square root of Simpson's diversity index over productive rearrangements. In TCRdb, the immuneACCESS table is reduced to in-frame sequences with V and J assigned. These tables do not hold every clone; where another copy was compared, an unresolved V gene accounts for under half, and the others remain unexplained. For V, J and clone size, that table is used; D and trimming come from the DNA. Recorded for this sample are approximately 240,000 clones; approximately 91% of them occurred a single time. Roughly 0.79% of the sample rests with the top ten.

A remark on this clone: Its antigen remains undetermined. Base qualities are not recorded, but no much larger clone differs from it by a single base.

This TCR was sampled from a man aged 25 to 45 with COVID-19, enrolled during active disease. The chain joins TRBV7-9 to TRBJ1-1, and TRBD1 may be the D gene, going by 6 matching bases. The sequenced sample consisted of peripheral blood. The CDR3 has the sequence CASIDTRGVTEAFF. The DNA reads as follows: TGTGCCAGCATCGACACCAGGGGTGTAACTGAAGCTTTCTTT.